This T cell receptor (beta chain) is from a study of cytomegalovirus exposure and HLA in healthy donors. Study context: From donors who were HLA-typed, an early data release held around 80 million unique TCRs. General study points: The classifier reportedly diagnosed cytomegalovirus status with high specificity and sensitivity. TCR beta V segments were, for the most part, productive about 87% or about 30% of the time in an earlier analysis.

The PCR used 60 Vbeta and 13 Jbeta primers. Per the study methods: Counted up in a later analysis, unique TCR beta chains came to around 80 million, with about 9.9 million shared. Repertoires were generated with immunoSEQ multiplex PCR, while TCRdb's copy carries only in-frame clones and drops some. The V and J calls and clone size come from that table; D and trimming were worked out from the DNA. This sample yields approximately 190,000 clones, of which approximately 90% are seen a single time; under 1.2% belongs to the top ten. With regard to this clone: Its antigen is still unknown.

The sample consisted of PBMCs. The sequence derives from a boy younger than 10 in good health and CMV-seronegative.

The CDR3 DNA reads TGTGCTAGTGGTTTGTGGGGAACGGGACAGGGGGCTGAAGCTTTCTTT. It specifies CASGLWGTGQGAEAFF. This sequence joins TRBV12-5 and TRBJ1-1, with 11 bases lining up with TRBD1. The CDR3 contains 16 residues. CDR1 is LGHNT, CDR2 FRNRAP, per germline. V lost 2 bases, J lost 6 bases, and 8 bases stayed unmatched.